Sequencing of this TCR beta chain was carried out in a study of blood T cell repertoires in COVID-19 (TCRdb year 2020). Study-level background: Collaborator samples came from the United States, Italy and Spain and covered acute and convalescent phases of COVID-19. The prospective study material was composed of cDNA or gDNA derived from T cells, B-cell-depleted T cells, or PBMCs. Subjects who had been exposed to COVID-19, were actively infected with it, or had recovered from it provided the deeply sampled blood TCRbeta repertoires that made up the dataset. A freely available public database, intended as a resource for researchers studying the immune response to SARS-CoV-2, is where the repertoires were released. Samples came from the ongoing ImmuneRACE study (first 160 participants) plus 1,254 subjects from 6 global collaborators. The sample metadata nearly always contained a de-identified subject ID, COVID-19 status, age in years and sex. HLA class I and class II types, where available, came from metadata supplied by the sample provider rather than from assay-based typing.

The germline V gene (reference sequence) supplies CDR1 SEHNR and CDR2 FQNEAQ. The CDR3 contains 15 residues, cysteine and phenylalanine counted. Only CDR3 DNA remains: 45 bases, in frame from the first base. V is trimmed back by 1 base and J by 3 bases, and the junction contains 5 bases that no gene match accounts for. TCRbeta CDR3 regions were amplified from genomic DNA using the immunoSEQ Assay, a bias-controlled multiplex PCR. The authors' analysis ran thus. The number of nucleated cells in each sample was estimated by amplification of reference gene primers within the assay. To quantify the absolute abundance of each unique TCRbeta CDR3 rearrangement, sequence reads were collapsed and filtered. For each sample, productive Simpson clonality was calculated as the square root of Simpson's diversity index over productive rearrangements. TCRdb took this table from immuneACCESS and kept in-frame rearrangements with V and J called. Such tables lack part of the clones; where checked against another copy, unresolved V genes explain under half of the gap, and the rest is unexplained. From that table come the V and J calls and clone size; the DNA was used to work out D and trimming. Within this sample are some 300,000 clones, with just under 90% of them counted one time only. Clones ranked in the top ten supply roughly 6.3% of the sample.

Overall results and qualifications from the work: The amount of clinical and demographic metadata varied by source and participant and was provided uncurated.

In Seattle, one collaborating source enrolled patients while the infection was active and tracked those patients longitudinally over the course of disease. The collaborating institutions used their own protocols to collect whole blood in K2EDTA tubes. For TCRbeta analysis, collaborators shipped samples as frozen whole blood, isolated PBMCs, or DNA extracted from either of those sample types. For this clone: Its antigen specificity is not known. The sample holds no much larger clone one base away, and base qualities are not on file.

The sequence was obtained from a woman aged 45-65 years with COVID-19, enrolled during active disease. Source material: peripheral blood. The rearranged chain carries TRBV7-9 and TRBJ2-7, and 8 bases in between align with TRBD1. The DNA sequence is TGTGCCAGCAGCTTAGTTGGACAGGGCCACTACGAGCAGTACTTC. Its product reads: CASSLVGQGHYEQYF.